Here is one T cell receptor (beta chain) with its context. What it binds is not known. TCRdb ran MiXCR on the RT-PCR reads and lists one entry per CDR3 protein. Here the sample spans 450,000 to 500,000 distinct CDR3 sequences, around 9.9% being singletons. This sample was taken from a study of response to subunit inactivated influenza vaccine. CDR3 length equals 13 residues. Germline V gene data show CDR1 as MNHEY and CDR2 as SMNVEV (reference sequence). The ends were cut back, 7 bases at V and 6 bases at J, with 13 bases in the middle. Study-level findings and limits: Authors suggested that a seasonal influenza vaccination recruits few new T cells each time.

The sample was PBMCs from blood, taken roughly 47 days after vaccination. This rearrangement joins TRBV27 to TRBJ2-1, with D perhaps TRBD2 (7 bases). The receptor was derived from a man aged 50 to 59 who received an inactivated influenza vaccine. CDR3 amino acids: CASNEGGGNEQFF. CDR3 coding DNA: TGTGCCAGCAATGAGGGAGGGGGCAATGAGCAGTTCTTC.